This T cell receptor (beta chain) emerged from a study of radiotherapy plus CTLA-4 blockade in lung cancer. Points on this clone: The antigen is undetermined.

Sequencing was performed with immunoSEQ multiplex PCR; in TCRdb, only in-frame clones are kept and a portion is missing. Among around 72,000 clones, roughly 75% were seen once, and the ten largest hold under 9%. Notes on the study in general: Radiotherapy with ipilimumab was followed by blood expansion of tumor-derived clones.

There are 17 residues in the CDR3. CDR1 and CDR2 (germline): ENHRY, SYGVKD. Unmatched junction bases numbered 10, after V lost 10 bases and J lost 2 bases. Sequences were derived from peripheral blood, sampled from a patient treated with radiotherapy plus ipilimumab. The chain is built from TRBV10-3 and TRBJ2-2; 13 nucleotides line up with TRBD2. The sequence came from a human donor with non-small cell lung cancer who had a complete response to radiotherapy plus ipilimumab. CDR3 coding DNA: TGTGCCACCCTCTATGGGGGACTAGCGGGAAACACCGGGGAGCTGTTTTTT. Encoded protein: CATLYGGLAGNTGELFF.